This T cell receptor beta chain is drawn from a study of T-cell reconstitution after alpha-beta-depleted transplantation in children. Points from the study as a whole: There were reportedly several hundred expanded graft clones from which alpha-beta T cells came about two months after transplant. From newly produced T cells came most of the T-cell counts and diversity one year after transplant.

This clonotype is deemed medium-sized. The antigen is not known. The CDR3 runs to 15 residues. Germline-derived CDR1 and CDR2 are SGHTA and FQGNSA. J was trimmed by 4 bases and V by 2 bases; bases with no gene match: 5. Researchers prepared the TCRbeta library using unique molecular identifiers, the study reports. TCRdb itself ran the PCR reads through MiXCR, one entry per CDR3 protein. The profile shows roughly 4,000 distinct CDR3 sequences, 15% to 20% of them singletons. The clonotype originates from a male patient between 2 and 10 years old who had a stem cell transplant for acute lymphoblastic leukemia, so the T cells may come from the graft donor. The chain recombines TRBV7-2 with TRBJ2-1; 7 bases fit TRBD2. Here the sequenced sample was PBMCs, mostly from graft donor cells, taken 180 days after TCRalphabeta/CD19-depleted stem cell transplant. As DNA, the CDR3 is TGTGCCAGCAGCTTAACAGCGGGGATTTACAATGAGCAGTTCTTC. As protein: CASSLTAGIYNEQFF.